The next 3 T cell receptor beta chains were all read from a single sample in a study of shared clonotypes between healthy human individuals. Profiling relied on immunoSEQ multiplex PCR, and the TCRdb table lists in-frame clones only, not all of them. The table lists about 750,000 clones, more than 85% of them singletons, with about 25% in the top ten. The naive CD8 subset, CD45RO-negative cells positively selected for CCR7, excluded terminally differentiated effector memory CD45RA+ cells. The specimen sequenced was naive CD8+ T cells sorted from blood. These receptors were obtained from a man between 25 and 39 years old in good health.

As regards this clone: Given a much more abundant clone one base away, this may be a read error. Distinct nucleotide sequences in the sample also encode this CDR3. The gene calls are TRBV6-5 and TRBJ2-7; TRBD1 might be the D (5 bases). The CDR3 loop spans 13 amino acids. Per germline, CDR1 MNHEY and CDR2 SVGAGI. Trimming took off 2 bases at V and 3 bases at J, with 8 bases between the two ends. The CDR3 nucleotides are TGTGCCAGCAGTTACGGGGCCTACTACGAGCAGTACTTC. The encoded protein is CASSYGAYYEQYF.

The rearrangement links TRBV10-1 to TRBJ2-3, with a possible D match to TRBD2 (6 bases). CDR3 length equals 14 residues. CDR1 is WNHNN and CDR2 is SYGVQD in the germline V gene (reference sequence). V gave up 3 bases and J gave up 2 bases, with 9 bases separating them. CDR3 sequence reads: CASSDLAITDTQYF. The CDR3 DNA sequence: TGCGCCAGCAGTGACCTAGCGATCACAGATACGCAGTATTTT.

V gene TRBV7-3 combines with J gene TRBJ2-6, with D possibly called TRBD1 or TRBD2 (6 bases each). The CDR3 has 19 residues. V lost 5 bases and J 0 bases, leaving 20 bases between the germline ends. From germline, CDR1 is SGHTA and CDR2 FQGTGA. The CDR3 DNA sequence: TGTGCCAGCAGCCACTTCGGAGGGGGTTTCGACTCTGGGGCCAACGTCCTGACTTTC. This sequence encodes CASSHFGGGFDSGANVLTF.